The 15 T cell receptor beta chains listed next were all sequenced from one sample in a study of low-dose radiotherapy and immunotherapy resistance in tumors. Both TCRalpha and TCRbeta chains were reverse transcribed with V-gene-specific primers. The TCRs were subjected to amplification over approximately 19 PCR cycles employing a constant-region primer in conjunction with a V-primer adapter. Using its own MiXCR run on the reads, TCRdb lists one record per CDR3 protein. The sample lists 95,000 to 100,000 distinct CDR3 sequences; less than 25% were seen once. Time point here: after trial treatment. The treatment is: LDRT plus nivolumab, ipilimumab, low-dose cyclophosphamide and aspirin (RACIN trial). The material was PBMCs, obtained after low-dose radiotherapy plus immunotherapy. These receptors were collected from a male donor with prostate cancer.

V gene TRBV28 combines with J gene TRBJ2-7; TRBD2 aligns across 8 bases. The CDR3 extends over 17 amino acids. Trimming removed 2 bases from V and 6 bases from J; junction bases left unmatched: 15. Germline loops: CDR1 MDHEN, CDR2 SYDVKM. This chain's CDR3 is CASSLGASGPLRGEQYF. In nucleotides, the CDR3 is TGTGCCAGCAGTTTAGGAGCTAGCGGGCCGTTAAGGGGCGAGCAGTACTTC. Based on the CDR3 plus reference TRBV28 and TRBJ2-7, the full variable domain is DVKVTQSSRYLVKRTGEKVFLECVQDMDHENMFWYRQDPGLGLRLIYFSYDVKMKEKGDIPEGYSVSREKKERFSLILESASTNQTSMYLCASSLGASGPLRGEQYFGPGTRLTVT.

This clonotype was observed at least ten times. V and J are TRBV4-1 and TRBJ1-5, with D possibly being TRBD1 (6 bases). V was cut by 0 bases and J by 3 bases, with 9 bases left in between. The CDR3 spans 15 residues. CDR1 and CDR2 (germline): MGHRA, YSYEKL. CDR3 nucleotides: TGCGCCAGCAGCCAAGAGCACAGGGCCAATCAGCCCCAGCATTTT. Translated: CASSQEHRANQPQHF.

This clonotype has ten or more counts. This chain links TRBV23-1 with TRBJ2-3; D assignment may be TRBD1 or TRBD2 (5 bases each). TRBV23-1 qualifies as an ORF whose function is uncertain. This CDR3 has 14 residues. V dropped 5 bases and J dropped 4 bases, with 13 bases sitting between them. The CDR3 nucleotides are TGCGCCAGCAGTGGTGGGGACCTCCCAGATACGCAGTATTTT. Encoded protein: CASSGGDLPDTQYF.

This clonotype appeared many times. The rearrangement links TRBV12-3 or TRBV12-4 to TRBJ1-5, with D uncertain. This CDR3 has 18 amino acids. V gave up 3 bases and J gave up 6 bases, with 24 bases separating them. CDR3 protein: CASSFETARAGIRQPQHF. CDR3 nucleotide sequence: TGTGCCAGCAGTTTTGAAACGGCGAGGGCCGGCATACGTCAGCCCCAGCATTTT.

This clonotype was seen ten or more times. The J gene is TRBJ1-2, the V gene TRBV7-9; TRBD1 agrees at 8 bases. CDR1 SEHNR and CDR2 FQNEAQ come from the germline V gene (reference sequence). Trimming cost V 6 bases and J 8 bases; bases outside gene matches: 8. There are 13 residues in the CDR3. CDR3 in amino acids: CASREDRAEGYTF. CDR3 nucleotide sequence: TGTGCCAGCAGAGAGGACAGGGCGGAGGGCTACACCTTC.

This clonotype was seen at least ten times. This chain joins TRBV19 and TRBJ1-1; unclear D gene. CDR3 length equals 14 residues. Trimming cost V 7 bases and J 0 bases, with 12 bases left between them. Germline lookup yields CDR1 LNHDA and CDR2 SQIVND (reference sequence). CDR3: CASTFPGMNTEAFF. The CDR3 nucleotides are TGTGCCAGTACCTTCCCCGGGATGAACACTGAAGCTTTCTTT.

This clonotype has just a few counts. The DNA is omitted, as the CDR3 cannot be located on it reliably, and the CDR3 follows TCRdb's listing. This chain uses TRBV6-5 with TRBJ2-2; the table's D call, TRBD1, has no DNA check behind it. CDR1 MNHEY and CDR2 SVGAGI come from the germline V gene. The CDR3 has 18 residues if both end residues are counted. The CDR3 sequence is CASSYSLGIGVTGELFFF.

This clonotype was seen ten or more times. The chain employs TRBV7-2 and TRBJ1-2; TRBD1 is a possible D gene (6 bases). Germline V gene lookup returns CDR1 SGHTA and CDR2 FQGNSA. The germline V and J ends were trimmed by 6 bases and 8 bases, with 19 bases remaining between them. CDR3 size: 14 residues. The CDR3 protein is CASSEGLGGEGYTF. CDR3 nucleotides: TGTGCCAGCAGTGAAGGGTTAGGGGGAGAGGGCTACACCTTC.

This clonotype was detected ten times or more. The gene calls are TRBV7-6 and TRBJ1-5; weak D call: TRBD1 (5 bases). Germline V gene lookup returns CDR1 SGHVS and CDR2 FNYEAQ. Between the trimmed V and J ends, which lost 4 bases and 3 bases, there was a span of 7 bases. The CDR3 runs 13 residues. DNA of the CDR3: TGTGCCAGCAGCTACAGGTACAATCAGCCCCAGCATTTT. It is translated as CASSYRYNQPQHF.

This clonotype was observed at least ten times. The CDR3 region is CASSQELRQQETQYF. CDR3 nucleotides: TGTGCCAGCAGCCAAGAGCTCCGACAGCAAGAGACCCAGTACTTC. The rearrangement links TRBV3-1 to TRBJ2-5; D might be TRBD1 (5 bases). The CDR3 loop spans 15 amino acids. V was clipped by 0 bases and J by 2 bases, with 10 bases between them. The V gene's germline CDR1 is LGHDT and CDR2 YNNKEL (reference sequence).

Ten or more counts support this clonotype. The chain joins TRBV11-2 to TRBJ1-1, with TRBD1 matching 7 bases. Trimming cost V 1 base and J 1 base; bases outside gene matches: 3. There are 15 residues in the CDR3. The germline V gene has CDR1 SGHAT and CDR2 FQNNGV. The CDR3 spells CASSLAPGGNTEAFF. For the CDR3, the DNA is TGTGCCAGCAGCTTAGCCCCAGGGGGGAACACTGAAGCTTTCTTT.

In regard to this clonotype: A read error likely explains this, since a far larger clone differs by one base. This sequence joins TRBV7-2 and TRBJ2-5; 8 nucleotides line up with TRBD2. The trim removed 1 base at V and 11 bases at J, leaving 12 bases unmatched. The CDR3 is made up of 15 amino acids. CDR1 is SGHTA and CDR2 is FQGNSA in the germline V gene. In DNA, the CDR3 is TGTGCCAGCAGCTTAGTCGGGGGGGCCGGGAATGAGCAGTACTTC. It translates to CASSLVGGAGNEQYF.

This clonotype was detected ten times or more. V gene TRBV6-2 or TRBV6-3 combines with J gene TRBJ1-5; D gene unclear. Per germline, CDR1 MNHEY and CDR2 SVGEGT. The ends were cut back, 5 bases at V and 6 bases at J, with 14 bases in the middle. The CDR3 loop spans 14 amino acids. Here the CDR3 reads CASSEVGLVQPQHF. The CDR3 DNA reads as TGTGCCAGCAGTGAAGTCGGGTTAGTTCAGCCCCAGCATTTT.

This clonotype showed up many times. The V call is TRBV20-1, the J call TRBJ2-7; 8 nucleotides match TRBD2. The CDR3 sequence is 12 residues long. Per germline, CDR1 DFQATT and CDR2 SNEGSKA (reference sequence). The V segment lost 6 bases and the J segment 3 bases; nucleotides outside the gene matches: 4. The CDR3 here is CSATGTSYEQYF. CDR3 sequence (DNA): TGCAGTGCCACTGGGACTAGCTACGAGCAGTACTTC.

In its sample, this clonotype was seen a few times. CDR3 nucleotides: TGTGCCAGCACCCCCCTCTCAGGCGGTACCGGGGAGCTGTTTTTT. This codes for CASTPLSGGTGELFF. The J gene is TRBJ2-2, the V gene TRBV12-3 or TRBV12-4; D not certain. The ends were cut back, 7 bases at V and 5 bases at J, with 17 bases in the middle. The CDR3 has 15 residues.